The following is a TCR beta chain sequence with its context. The antigen is not known. These data originate in a study of CXCR3-negative and CXCR3-positive naive CD8 T cells. Regarding the study as a whole: TRB CDR3 properties indicated TCR strength, while surface CD5 was similar across naive subsets. TRBV-TRBJ usage was alike in naive CXCR3-negative and CXCR3-positive cells but differed in memory cells. CXCR3-positive naive cells had more hydrophobic TRB CDR3s than CXCR3-negative naive cells. The level of CXCR3 expression partially decreased after cryopreservation; the majority of assays used fresh PBMCs.

The CDR3 totals 17 residues. The germline V gene has CDR1 MNHEY and CDR2 SVGAGI. Researchers prepared the TRB cDNA libraries using 5' RACE with UMI labels. Following a re-call of the 5' RACE reads, TCRdb has one entry per CDR3 protein and lacks DNA. This listing includes about 85,000 distinct CDR3 sequences. Definition of naive CD8+ T cells rested on a CD45RO-CCR7+CD27+CD95- profile. This receptor was obtained from a human donor in good health. Some clones in this sample may be carry-over from other donors' samples. The material sequenced was naive CXCR3+ CD8+ T cells from blood. This sample's subset: CD45RO-CCR7+CD27+CD95- naive CD8+ T cells expressing CXCR3 (TNR3+). V is TRBV6-5 and J is TRBJ1-2. The CDR3 region is CASSYWDGQSPNYGYTF.